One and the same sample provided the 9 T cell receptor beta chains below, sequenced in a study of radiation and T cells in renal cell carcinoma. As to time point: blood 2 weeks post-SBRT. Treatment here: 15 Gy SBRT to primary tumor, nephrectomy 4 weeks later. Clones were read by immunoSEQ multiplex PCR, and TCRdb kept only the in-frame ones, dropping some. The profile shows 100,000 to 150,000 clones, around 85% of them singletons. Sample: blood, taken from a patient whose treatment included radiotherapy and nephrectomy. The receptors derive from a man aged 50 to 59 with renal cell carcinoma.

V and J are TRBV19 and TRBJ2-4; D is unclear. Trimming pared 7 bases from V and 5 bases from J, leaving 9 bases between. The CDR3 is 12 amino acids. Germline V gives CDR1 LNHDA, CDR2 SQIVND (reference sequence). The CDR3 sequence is CASMGFENIQYF. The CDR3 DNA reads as TGTGCCAGTATGGGATTCGAAAACATTCAGTACTTC.

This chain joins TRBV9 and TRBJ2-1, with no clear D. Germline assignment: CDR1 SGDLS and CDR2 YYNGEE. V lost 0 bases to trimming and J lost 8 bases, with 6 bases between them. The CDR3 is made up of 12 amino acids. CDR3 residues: CASSVDRDEQFF. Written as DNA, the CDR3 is TGTGCCAGCAGCGTAGATAGGGATGAGCAGTTCTTC. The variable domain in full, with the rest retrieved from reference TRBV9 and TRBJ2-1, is DSGVTQTPKHLITATGQRVTLRCSPRSGDLSVYWYQQSLDQGLQFLIQYYNGEERAKGNILERFSAQQFPDLHSELNLSSLELGDSALYFCASSVDRDEQFFGPGTRLTVL.

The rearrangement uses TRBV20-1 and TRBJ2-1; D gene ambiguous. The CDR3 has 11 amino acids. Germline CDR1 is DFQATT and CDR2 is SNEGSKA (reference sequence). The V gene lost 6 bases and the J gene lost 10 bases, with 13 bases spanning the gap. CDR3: CSATPLGEQFF. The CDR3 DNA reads TGCAGTGCCACCCCCCTCGGCGAGCAGTTCTTC.

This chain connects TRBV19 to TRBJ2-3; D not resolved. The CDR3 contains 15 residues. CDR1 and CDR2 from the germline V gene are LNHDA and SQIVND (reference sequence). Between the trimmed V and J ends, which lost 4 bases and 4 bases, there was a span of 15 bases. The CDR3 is CASSTHGYRPDTQYF. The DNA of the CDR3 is TGTGCCAGTAGTACCCATGGGTATCGTCCAGATACGCAGTATTTT.

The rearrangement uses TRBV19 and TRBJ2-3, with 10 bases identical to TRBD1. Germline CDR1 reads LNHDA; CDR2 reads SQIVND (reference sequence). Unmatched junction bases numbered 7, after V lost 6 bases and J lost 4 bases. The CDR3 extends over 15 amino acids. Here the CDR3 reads CASSTGQGGADTQYF. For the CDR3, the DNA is TGTGCCAGTAGCACAGGACAGGGGGGTGCAGATACGCAGTATTTT.

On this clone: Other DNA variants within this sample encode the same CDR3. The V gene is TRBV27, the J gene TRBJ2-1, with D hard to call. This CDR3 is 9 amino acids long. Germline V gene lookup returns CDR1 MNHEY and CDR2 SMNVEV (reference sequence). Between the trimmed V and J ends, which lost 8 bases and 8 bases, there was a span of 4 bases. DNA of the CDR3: TGTGCCAGCGGGTATGAGCAGTTCTTC. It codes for CASGYEQFF.

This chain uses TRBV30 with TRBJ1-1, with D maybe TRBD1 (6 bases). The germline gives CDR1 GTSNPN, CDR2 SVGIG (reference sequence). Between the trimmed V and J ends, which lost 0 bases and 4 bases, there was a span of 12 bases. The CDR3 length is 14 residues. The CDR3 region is CAWSVQSGATEAFF. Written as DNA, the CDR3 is TGTGCCTGGAGTGTACAGTCGGGGGCCACTGAAGCTTTCTTT.

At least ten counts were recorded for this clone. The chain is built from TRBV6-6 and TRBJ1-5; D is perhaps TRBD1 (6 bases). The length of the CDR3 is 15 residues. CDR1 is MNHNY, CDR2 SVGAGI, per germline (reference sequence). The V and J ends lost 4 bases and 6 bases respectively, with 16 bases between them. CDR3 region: CASSLSGGGGQPQHF. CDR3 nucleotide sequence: TGTGCCAGCAGTTTATCCGGGGGCGGCGGTCAGCCCCAGCATTTT.

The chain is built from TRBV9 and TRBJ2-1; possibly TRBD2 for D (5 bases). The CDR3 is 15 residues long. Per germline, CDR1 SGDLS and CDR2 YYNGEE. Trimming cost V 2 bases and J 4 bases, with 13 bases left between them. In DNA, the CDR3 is TGTGCCAGCAGCGTCGACCAGCCGGGGTACAATGAGCAGTTCTTC. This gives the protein CASSVDQPGYNEQFF.